This T cell receptor beta chain was recorded in a study of blood T cell repertoires in COVID-19. Across the study: The samples span acute and convalescent COVID-19 from the United States, Italy and Spain.

Profiling relied on immunoSEQ multiplex PCR, and the TCRdb table lists in-frame clones only, not all of them. This sample has about 250,000 clones, with around 90% found just once. Per germline, CDR1 SGHDT and CDR2 YYEEEE. V was clipped by 0 bases and J by 5 bases, with 17 bases between them. The length of the CDR3 is 16 residues. The sequenced material came from PBMCs or T cells enriched from blood (not recorded which). This clonotype was obtained from a woman in her 30s with acute COVID-19. The chain is built from TRBV5-6 and TRBJ2-5, with D possibly being TRBD2 (6 bases). CDR3 DNA: TGTGCCAGCAGCTTGGAGGGTATGGGCGGGGCGGAGACCCAGTACTTC. It translates to CASSLEGMGGAETQYF. Together with reference TRBV5-6 and TRBJ2-5, the CDR3 gives the full variable domain: DAGVTQSPTHLIKTRGQQVTLRCSPKSGHDTVSWYQQALGQGPQFIFQYYEEEERQRGNFPDRFSGHQFPNYSSELNVNALLLGDSALYLCASSLEGMGGAETQYFGPGTRLLVL.